The 14 T cell receptor beta chains presented below share a single source sample, sequenced in a study of vaccination effects on CD4 cells after COVID-19. Assay: immunoSEQ multiplex PCR; the TCRdb copy retains only in-frame clones and omits some. The table shows roughly 30,000 clones, with roughly 70% occurring only once. Peptide-pool stimulation followed by sequencing identified expanded antigen-specific CD4+ clonotypes in the ViraFEST assay. Following culture for more than 9 days, CD4+ T cells were isolated. All participants had two doses of either the BNT162b2 or mRNA-1273 vaccine. No antigen has been identified for these receptors. This material consisted of CD4+ T cells from PBMCs cultured with HCoV-NL63 spike peptides, taken after COVID-19 vaccination. The source is a human donor who received a COVID-19 vaccine.

V and J are TRBV5-1 and TRBJ2-7; 9 nucleotides align to TRBD2. The germline CDR1 and CDR2 sequences are SGHRS and YFSETQ. V lost 4 bases, J lost 2 bases, and 19 bases stayed unmatched. CDR3 length equals 19 residues. As DNA, the CDR3 is TGCGCCAGCAGCCCCGGGGGGTGGAGCGGGAGGAAGGTGACCTACGAGCAGTACTTC. Amino acids: CASSPGGWSGRKVTYEQYF.

The CDR3 DNA follows: TGTGCCAGCAGTGAAGCGGACGACGGAAGAGGCTACACCTTC. Its translation is CASSEADDGRGYTF. The rearrangement links TRBV6-1 to TRBJ1-2, with D hard to call. Germline V CDR1 and CDR2: MNHNS, SASEGT. The CDR3 totals 14 residues. V lost 0 bases and J 8 bases, leaving 13 bases between the germline ends.

The chain recombines TRBV3-1 (or the pseudogene TRBV3-2) with TRBJ2-2; 7 nucleotides match TRBD2. J lost 4 bases, V lost 1 base, and 6 bases had no gene match. CDR1 LGHDT and CDR2 YNNKEL come from the germline V gene (reference sequence). The CDR3 totals 16 residues. In nucleotides, the CDR3 is TGTGCCAGCAGCCAAGGGGTTCCTAGCGGCACCGGGGAGCTGTTTTTT. It translates to CASSQGVPSGTGELFF.

The V gene is TRBV15, the J gene TRBJ2-2; D gene unclear. The CDR3 covers 15 residues. V dropped 0 bases and J dropped 6 bases, with 11 bases sitting between them. From germline, CDR1 is LNHNV and CDR2 YYDKDF (reference sequence). CDR3 in DNA: TGTGCCACCAGCAGAGATGACCGCTTCCCCGGGGAGCTGTTTTTT. Residues: CATSRDDRFPGELFF.

The J gene is TRBJ1-2, the V gene TRBV4-2; D call uncertain. The CDR3 extends over 14 amino acids. The V and J ends lost 0 bases and 5 bases respectively, with 10 bases between them. Germline loops: CDR1 LGHNA, CDR2 YNFKEQ. The CDR3 nucleotides read TGTGCCAGCAGCCAAGATTTAGCGGGATATGGCTACACCTTC. It codes for CASSQDLAGYGYTF.

The chain joins TRBV3-1 (or the pseudogene TRBV3-2) to TRBJ2-7, with unresolved D. This CDR3 region has 13 residues. Germline loops: CDR1 LGHDT, CDR2 YNNKEL (reference sequence). V lost 1 base and J lost 7, with 11 bases in between. The CDR3 region has the DNA TGTGCCAGCAGCCAAGCCCACTCTAGGGAGCAGTACTTC. Protein: CASSQAHSREQYF.

This clone has a single count. V is TRBV11-2 and J is TRBJ2-3; 11 positions match TRBD2. The CDR3 has 17 residues. Germline V gives CDR1 SGHAT, CDR2 FQNNGV. J lost 2 bases, V lost 5 bases, and 9 bases had no gene match. The CDR3 nucleotides are TGTGCCAGCAGCAACCACCTAGCGGGAGGACCCACAGATACGCAGTATTTT. Its translation: CASSNHLAGGPTDTQYF.

This clone is termed medium-sized. The chain employs TRBV6-5 and TRBJ1-2; D is perhaps TRBD1 (5 bases). The CDR3 totals 15 residues. The V gene lost 0 bases and the J gene lost 0 bases, with 8 bases spanning the gap. Germline V gene lookup returns CDR1 MNHEY and CDR2 SVGAGI. This CDR3 is CASSYSRQSNYGYTF. For the CDR3, the DNA is TGTGCCAGCAGTTACTCGCGACAGTCTAACTATGGCTACACCTTC.

The chain combines TRBV27 with TRBJ1-4; 7 positions match TRBD1. The CDR3 is made up of 16 amino acids. Per germline, CDR1 MNHEY and CDR2 SMNVEV (reference sequence). Losses at the gene ends were 6 bases for V and 0 bases for J; bases not matched to a gene: 7. DNA for the CDR3: TGTGCCAGCAGGGGGACAGCCTTTGCAACTAATGAAAAACTGTTTTTT. Translation: CASRGTAFATNEKLFF.

The chain carries TRBV19 and TRBJ2-7; D is possibly TRBD2 (6 bases). Deletions cut 3 bases from V and 6 bases from J, with 12 bases between. Germline V lookup: CDR1 LNHDA, CDR2 SQIVND (reference sequence). This CDR3 has 13 residues. Here the CDR3 reads CASSIFGGSEQYF. CDR3 nucleotides: TGTGCCAGTAGTATCTTCGGGGGTTCCGAGCAGTACTTC.

The chain carries TRBV11-2 and TRBJ2-4, with D perhaps TRBD1 (5 bases). Germline lookup yields CDR1 SGHAT and CDR2 FQNNGV. Trimming removed 5 bases from V and 1 base from J, with 15 bases in between. The CDR3 runs 16 residues. CDR3 nucleotide sequence: TGTGCCAGCAGCCCCAGGGTTGGGCTTGCCAAAAACATTCAGTACTTC. The encoded protein is CASSPRVGLAKNIQYF.

The chain recombines TRBV5-6 with TRBJ1-5; D not certain. V was pared by 0 bases and J by 9 bases, with 7 bases between. Germline V lookup: CDR1 SGHDT, CDR2 YYEEEE. The CDR3 covers 12 residues. The CDR3 region is CASSLARGPQHF. The DNA of the CDR3 is TGTGCCAGCAGCTTGGCCCGGGGGCCCCAGCATTTT.

This chain joins TRBV2 and TRBJ2-1, with D perhaps matching TRBD2 (5 bases). Trimming cost V 2 bases and J 0 bases, with 14 bases left between them. The V gene's germline CDR1 is SNHLY and CDR2 FYNNEI. CDR3 length: 17 amino acids. The CDR3 sequence is CASSEWEPRSSYNEQFF. CDR3 DNA sequence: TGTGCCAGCAGTGAATGGGAGCCCCGGAGCTCCTACAATGAGCAGTTCTTC.

This sequence joins TRBV7-2 and TRBJ1-2; TRBD1 is a possible D gene (6 bases). From germline, CDR1 is SGHTA and CDR2 FQGNSA. This CDR3 is 15 amino acids long. Trimming cost V 3 bases and J 5 bases, with 16 bases left between them. CDR3 protein: CASSLRMGARYGYTF. CDR3 DNA: TGTGCCAGCAGCTTGAGAATGGGGGCGCGGTATGGCTACACCTTC.